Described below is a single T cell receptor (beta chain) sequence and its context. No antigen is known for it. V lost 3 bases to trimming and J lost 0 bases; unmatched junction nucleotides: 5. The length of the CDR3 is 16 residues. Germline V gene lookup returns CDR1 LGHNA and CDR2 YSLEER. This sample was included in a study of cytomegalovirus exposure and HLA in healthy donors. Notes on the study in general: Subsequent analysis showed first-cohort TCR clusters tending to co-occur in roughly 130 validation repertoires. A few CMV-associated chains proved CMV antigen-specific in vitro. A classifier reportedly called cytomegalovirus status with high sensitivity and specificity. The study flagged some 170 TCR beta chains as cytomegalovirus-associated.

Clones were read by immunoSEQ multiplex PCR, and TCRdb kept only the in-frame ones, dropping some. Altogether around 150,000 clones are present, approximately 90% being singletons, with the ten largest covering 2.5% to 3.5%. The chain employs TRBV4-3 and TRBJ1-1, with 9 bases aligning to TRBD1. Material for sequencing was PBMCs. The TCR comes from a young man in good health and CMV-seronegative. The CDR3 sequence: CASSQQTGGVNTEAFF. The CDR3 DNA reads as TGCGCCAGCAGCCAGCAGACAGGGGGGGTGAACACTGAAGCTTTCTTT.